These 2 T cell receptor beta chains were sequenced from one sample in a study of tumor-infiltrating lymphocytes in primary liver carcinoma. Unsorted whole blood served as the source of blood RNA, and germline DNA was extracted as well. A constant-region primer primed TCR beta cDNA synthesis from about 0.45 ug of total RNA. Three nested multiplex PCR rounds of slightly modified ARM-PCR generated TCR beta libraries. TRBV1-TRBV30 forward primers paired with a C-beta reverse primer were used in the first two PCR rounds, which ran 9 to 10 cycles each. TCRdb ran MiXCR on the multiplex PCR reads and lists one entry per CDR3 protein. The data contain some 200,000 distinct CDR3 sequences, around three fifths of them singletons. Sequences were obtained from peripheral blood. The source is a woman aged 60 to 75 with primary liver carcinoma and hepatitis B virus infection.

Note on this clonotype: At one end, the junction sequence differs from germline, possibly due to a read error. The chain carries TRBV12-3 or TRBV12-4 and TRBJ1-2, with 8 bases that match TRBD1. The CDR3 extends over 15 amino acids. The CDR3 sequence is CASSTQDRAVYGYAF. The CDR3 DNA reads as TGTGCCAGCAGTACCCAGGACAGGGCCGTCTATGGCTACGCCTTC.

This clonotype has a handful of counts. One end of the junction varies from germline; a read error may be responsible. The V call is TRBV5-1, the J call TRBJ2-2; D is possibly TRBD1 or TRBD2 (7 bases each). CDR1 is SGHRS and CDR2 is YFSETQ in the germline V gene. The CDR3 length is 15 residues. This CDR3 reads CASTRGGPNTGELFF. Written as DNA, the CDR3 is TGTGCCAGCACCAGGGGGGGGCCTAACACCGGGGAGCTGTTTTTT.